This TCR beta chain was captured in a study of human T cells and chemical hapten exposure. Overall study: On approximately 2 cm by approximately 2 cm of upper inner arm skin, sensitization was performed with 2% DPC.

This clonotype was counted a few times. Time point noted: patch test 3, about 24 weeks after DPC sensitization. Treatment noted: therapeutic diphenylcyclopropenone sensitization with weekly scalp DPC. Researchers extracted total RNA from unfractionated whole blood. As the library was built, unique molecular identifiers were attached to individual cDNA molecules. MiXCR was run by TCRdb on the RACE reads, yielding one entry per CDR3 protein. This sample has more than 100,000 distinct CDR3 sequences; about 10% occur once, and the top ten carry under 2.5%. The ends were cut back, 3 bases at V and 4 bases at J, with 11 bases in the middle. The CDR3 loop spans 14 amino acids.

This chain joins TRBV5-3 and TRBJ2-1, with D tentatively TRBD1 or TRBD2 (5 bases each). TRBV5-3 is an ORF for which the function is uncertain. The receptor was derived from a woman between 50 and 59 years old with alopecia areata. Some clones in this sample may be carry-over from other donors' samples. Sequences were derived from whole blood, sampled in connection with sensitization to the hapten diphenylcyclopropenone (DPC). Here the CDR3 reads CARSSRDGYNEQFF. The CDR3 nucleotides are TGTGCCAGAAGCTCCCGGGACGGATACAATGAGCAGTTCTTC.